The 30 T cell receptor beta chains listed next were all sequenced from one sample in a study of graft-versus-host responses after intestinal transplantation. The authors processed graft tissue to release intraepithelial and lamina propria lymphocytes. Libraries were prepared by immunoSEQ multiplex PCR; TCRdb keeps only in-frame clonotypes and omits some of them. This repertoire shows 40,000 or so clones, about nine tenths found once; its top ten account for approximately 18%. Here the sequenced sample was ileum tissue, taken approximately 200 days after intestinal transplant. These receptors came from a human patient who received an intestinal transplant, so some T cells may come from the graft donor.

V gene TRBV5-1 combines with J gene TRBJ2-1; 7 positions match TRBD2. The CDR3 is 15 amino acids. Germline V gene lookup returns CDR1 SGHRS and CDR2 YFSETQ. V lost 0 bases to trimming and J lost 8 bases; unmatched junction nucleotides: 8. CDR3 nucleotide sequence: TGCGCCAGCAGCTTGGTGGTCGGGACTATCGATGAGCAGTTCTTC. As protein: CASSLVVGTIDEQFF.

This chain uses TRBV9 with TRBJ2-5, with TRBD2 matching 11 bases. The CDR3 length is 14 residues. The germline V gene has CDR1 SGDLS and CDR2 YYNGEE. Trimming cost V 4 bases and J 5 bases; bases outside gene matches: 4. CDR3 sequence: CASSFSGGAETQYF. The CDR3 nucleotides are TGTGCCAGCAGCTTTAGCGGGGGGGCTGAGACCCAGTACTTC.

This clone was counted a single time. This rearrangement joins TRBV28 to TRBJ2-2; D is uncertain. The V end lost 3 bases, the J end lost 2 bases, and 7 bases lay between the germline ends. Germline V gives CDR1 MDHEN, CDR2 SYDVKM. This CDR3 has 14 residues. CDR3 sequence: CASSFNSNTGELFF. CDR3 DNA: TGTGCCAGCAGTTTTAATAGCAACACCGGGGAGCTGTTTTTT.

The CDR3 sequence is CASSPGGRRNEQFF. DNA of the CDR3: TGTGCCAGCTCACCGGGGGGGCGACGGAATGAGCAGTTCTTC. The rearrangement uses TRBV18 and TRBJ2-1; tentatively, D is TRBD2 (7 bases). CDR3 size: 14 residues. The germline V and J ends were trimmed by 3 bases and 7 bases, with 13 bases remaining between them. From germline, CDR1 is KGHSH and CDR2 LQKENI.

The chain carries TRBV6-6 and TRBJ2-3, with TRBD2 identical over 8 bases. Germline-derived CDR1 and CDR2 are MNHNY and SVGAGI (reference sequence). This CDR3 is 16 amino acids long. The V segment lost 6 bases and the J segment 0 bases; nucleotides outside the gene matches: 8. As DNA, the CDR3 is TGTGCCAGCAGCACCCCGGGGGGGCCAAGCACAGATACGCAGTATTTT. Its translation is CASSTPGGPSTDTQYF.

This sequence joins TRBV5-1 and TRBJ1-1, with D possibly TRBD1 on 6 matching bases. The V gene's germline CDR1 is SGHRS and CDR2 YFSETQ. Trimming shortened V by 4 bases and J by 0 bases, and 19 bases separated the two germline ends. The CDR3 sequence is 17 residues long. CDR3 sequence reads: CASSPGQWRLMNTEAFF. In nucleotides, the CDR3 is TGCGCCAGCAGCCCCGGACAGTGGAGGTTAATGAACACTGAAGCTTTCTTT.

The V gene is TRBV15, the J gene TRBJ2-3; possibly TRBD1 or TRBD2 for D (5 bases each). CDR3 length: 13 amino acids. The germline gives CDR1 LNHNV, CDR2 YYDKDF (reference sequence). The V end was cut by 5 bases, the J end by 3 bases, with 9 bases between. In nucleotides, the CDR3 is TGTGCCACCAGCCACGGGGCTACAGATACGCAGTATTTT. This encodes CATSHGATDTQYF. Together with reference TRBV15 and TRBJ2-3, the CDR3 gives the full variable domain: DAMVIQNPRYQVTQFGKPVTLSCSQTLNHNVMYWYQQKSSQAPKLLFHYYDKDFNNEADTPDNFQSRRPNTSFCFLDIRSPGLGDTAMYLCATSHGATDTQYFGPGTRLTVL.

The CDR3 sequence: CASTQPGGETQYF. The CDR3 region has the DNA TGTGCCAGCACGCAGCCCGGTGGCGAGACCCAGTACTTC. This chain joins TRBV6-5 and TRBJ2-5; unclear D gene. The CDR3 runs 13 residues. V was pared by 7 bases and J by 5 bases, with 14 bases between. Germline loops: CDR1 MNHEY, CDR2 SVGAGI.

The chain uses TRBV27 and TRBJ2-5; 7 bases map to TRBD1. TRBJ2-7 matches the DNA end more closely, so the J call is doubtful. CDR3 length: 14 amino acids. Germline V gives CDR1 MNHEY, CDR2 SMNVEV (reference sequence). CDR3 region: CASSLSGQVYEQYF. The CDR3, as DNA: TGTGCCAGCAGTTTATCCGGACAGGTCTACGAGCAGTACTTC.

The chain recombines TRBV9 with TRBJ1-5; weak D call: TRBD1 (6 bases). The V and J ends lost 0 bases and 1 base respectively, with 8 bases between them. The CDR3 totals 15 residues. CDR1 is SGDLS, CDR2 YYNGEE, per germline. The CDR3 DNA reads TGTGCCAGCAGCGTAGGGCAGGGGAGCAATCAGCCCCAGCATTTT. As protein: CASSVGQGSNQPQHF.

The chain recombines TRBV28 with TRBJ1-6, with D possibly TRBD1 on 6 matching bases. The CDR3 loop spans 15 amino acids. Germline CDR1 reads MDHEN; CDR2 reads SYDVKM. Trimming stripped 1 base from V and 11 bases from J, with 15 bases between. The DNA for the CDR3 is TGTGCCAGCAGTTTATTTCTGGGGGCGCGAACACCCCTCCACTTT. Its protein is CASSLFLGARTPLHF.

DNA of the CDR3: TGTGCCAGCTCGAACAGTCTTACCGGGGAGCTGTTTTTT. Protein: CASSNSLTGELFF. V is TRBV18 and J is TRBJ2-2; D unclear. Germline assignment: CDR1 KGHSH and CDR2 LQKENI. The V and J ends lost 6 bases and 5 bases respectively, with 10 bases between them. The CDR3 length is 13 residues.

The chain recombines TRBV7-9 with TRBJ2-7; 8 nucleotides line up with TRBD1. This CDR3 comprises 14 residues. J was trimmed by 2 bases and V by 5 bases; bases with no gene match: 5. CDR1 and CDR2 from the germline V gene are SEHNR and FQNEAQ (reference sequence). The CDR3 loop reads CASSIGTGPYEQYF. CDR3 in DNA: TGTGCCAGCAGCATCGGGACAGGACCCTACGAGCAGTACTTC.

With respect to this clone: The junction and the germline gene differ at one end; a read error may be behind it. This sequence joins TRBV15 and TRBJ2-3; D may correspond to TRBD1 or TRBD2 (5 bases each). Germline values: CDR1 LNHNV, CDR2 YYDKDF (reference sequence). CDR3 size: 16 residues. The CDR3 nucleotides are TGTGCCACCGGCAGAGGCCGGGGCTCTAGCACAGATACGCAGTATTTT. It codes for CATGRGRGSSTDTQYF.

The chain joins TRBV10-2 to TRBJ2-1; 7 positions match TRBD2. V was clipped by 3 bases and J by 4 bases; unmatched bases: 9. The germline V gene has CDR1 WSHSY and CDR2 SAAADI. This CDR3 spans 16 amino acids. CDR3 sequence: CASSEGWGRGYNEQFF. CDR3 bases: TGCGCCAGCAGTGAAGGGTGGGGGAGGGGTTACAATGAGCAGTTCTTC.

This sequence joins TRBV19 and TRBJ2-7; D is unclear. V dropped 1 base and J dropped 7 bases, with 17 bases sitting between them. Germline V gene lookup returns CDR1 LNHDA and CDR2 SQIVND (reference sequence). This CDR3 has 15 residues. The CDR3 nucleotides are TGTGCCAGTAGTATAGTTGAAGGTGACTCTAGGGAGCAGTACTTC. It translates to CASSIVEGDSREQYF.

This CDR3 is CASSFGPYNEQFF. The CDR3 coding sequence is TGTGCCAGCAGTTTTGGGCCTTACAATGAGCAGTTCTTC. The rearrangement uses TRBV28 and TRBJ2-1; the D is unclear. There are 13 residues in the CDR3. CDR1 and CDR2 (germline): MDHEN, SYDVKM. V lost 3 bases, J lost 4 bases, and 7 bases lay in between.

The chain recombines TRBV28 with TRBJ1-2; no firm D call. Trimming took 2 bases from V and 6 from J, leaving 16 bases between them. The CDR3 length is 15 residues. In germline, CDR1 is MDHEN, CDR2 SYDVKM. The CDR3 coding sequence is TGTGCCAGCAGTTTAAGGGCGGCCCCACTGCATGGCTACACCTTC. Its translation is CASSLRAAPLHGYTF.

DNA for the CDR3: TGCGCCAGCACCCAGGGGCCGGGAGATACGCAGTATTTT. Amino acid sequence: CASTQGPGDTQYF. The chain is built from TRBV5-1 and TRBJ2-3, with D tentatively TRBD1 (6 bases). Trimming took 6 bases from V and 5 from J, leaving 13 bases between them. The CDR3 runs to 13 residues. Germline CDR1 SGHRS, CDR2 YFSETQ. The complete variable domain, with remaining parts taken from reference TRBV5-1 and TRBJ2-3, reads KAGVTQTPRYLIKTRGQQVTLSCSPISGHRSVSWYQQTPGQGLQFLFEYFSETQRNKGNFPGRFSGRQFSNSRSEMNVSTLELGDSALYLCASTQGPGDTQYFGPGTRLTVL.

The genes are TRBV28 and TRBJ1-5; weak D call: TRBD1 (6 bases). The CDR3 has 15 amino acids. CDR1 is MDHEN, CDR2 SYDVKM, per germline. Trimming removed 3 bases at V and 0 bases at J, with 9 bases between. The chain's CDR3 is CASSFWGASNQPQHF. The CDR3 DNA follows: TGTGCCAGCAGTTTTTGGGGGGCTAGCAATCAGCCCCAGCATTTT.

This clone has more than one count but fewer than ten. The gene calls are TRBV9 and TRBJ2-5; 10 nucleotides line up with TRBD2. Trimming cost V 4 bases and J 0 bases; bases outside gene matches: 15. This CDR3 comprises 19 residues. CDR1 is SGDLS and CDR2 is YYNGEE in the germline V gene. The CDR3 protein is CASSSTGTAGLANQETQYF. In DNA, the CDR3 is TGTGCCAGCAGCTCAACCGGGACAGCGGGACTAGCGAACCAAGAGACCCAGTACTTC.

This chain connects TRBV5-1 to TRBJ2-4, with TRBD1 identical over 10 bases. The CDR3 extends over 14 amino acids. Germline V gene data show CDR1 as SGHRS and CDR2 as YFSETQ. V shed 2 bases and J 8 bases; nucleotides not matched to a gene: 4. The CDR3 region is CASSFGTGEDIQYF. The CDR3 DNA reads TGCGCCAGCAGCTTCGGGACAGGGGAGGACATTCAGTACTTC.

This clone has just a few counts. Here the CDR3 DNA reads TGTGCCAGCAGTGAGGGACAGAACACTGAAGCTTTCTTT. Protein product: CASSEGQNTEAFF. J is TRBJ1-1 and V is TRBV6-6; D possibly corresponds to TRBD1 (6 bases). The CDR3 runs 13 residues. Trimming shortened V by 5 bases and J by 1 base, and 8 bases separated the two germline ends. Per the germline V gene, CDR1 is MNHNY and CDR2 is SVGAGI (reference sequence).

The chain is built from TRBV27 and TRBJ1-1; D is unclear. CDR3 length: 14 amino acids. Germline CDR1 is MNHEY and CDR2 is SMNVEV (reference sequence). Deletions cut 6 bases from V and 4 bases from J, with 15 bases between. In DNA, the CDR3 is TGTGCCAGCAGCTACCCAAGATGGGGCACTGAAGCTTTCTTT. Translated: CASSYPRWGTEAFF.

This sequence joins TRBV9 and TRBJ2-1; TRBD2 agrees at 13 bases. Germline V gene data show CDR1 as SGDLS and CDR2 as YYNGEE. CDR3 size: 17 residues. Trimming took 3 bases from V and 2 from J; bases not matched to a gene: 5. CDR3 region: CASSGSGTSGAYNEQFF. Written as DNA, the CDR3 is TGTGCCAGCAGCGGGTCCGGGACTAGCGGGGCCTACAATGAGCAGTTCTTC.

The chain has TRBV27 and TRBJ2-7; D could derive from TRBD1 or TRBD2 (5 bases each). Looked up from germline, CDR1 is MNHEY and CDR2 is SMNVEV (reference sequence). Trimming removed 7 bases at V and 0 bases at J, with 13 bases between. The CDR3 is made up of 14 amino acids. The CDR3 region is CASKRGRHSYEQYF. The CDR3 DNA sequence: TGTGCCAGCAAGAGGGGCAGGCACTCCTACGAGCAGTACTTC.

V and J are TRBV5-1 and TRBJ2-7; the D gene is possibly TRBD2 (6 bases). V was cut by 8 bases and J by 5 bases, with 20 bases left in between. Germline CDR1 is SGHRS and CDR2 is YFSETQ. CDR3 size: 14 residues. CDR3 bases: TGCGCCAGTGCGGGTGGAGGGCCTTTGGACGAGCAGTACTTC. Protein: CASAGGGPLDEQYF.

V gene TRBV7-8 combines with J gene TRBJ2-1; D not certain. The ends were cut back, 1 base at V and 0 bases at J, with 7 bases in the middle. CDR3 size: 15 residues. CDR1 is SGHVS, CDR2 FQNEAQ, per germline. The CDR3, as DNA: TGTGCCAGCAGCTTAGTTGTAAGCTCCTACAATGAGCAGTTCTTC. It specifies CASSLVVSSYNEQFF.

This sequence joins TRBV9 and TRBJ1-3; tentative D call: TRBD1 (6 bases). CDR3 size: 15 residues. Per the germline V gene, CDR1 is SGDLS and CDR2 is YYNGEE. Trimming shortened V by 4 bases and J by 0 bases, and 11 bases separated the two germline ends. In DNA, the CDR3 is TGTGCCAGCAGCCAAGGGGGAAGCTCTGGAAACACCATATATTTT. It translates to CASSQGGSSGNTIYF. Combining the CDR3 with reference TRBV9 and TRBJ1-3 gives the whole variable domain DSGVTQTPKHLITATGQRVTLRCSPRSGDLSVYWYQQSLDQGLQFLIQYYNGEERAKGNILERFSAQQFPDLHSELNLSSLELGDSALYFCASSQGGSSGNTIYFGEGSWLTVV.

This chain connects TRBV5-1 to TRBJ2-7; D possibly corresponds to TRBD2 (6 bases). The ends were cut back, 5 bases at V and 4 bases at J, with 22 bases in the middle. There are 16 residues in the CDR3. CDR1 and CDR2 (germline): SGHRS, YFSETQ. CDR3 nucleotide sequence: TGCGCCAGCAGGGGAACAGACAGCCTCGGGAGATACGAGCAGTACTTC. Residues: CASRGTDSLGRYEQYF.